A selection of T cell receptor beta chains follows, all from one sample in a study of blood T cells in healthy people across ages. TCRdb recomputed calls from the 5' RACE reads with MiXCR, one row per CDR3 protein. The sample includes roughly 900,000 distinct CDR3 sequences, about 44% of them seen just once. Material for sequencing was blood. Source of these receptors: a man under 40 in good health. Both conserved end residues are part of each CDR3. The D gene is left open where the match is weak. Size tells how often a clone was seen (once, few, many) or the class of an expanded clone, and some rows leave it out.

>TRBV20-1|NA|TRBD2|TRBJ2-1
CSANGGALYNEQFF
TGCAGTGCTAACGGGGGGGCCCTCTACAATGAGCAGTTCTTC
>TRBV6-5|NA|NA|TRBJ2-7
CASNRGQNYEQYF
TGTGCCAGCAACCGAGGACAGAACTACGAGCAGTACTTC
>TRBV5-1|NA|NA|TRBJ1-2
CASSFYREGYGYTF
TGCGCCAGCAGCTTTTACAGGGAGGGGTATGGCTACACCTTC
>TRBV24-1|once|NA|TRBJ2-5
CATADRDTEQYF
TGTGCCACCGCAGACCGGGACACTGAGCAGTACTTC
>TRBV7-6|NA|TRBD1|TRBJ2-7
CASTAGQGYEQYF
TGTGCCAGCACGGCGGGACAGGGGTACGAGCAGTACTTC
>TRBV3-1|NA|TRBD2|TRBJ2-3
CASSQEGLAGRTDTQYF
TGTGCCAGCAGCCAAGAGGGACTAGCGGGCCGCACAGATACGCAGTATTTT
>TRBV10-3|few|TRBD1|TRBJ2-7
CAISGQGTYEQYF
TGTGCCATCAGTGGACAGGGGACGTACGAGCAGTACTTC
>TRBV9|NA|TRBD2|TRBJ2-3
CASSAGILAGGTDTQYF
TGTGCCAGCAGCGCGGGAATTTTAGCGGGGGGTACAGATACGCAGTATTTT
>TRBV29-1|few|TRBD2|TRBJ2-5
CSVGLAGPETQYF
TGCAGCGTTGGACTAGCTGGTCCCGAGACCCAGTACTTC
>TRBV24-1|NA|TRBD1|TRBJ2-5
CATSEQGAWETQYF
TGTGCCACCAGTGAGCAGGGGGCCTGGGAGACCCAGTACTTC
>TRBV7-9|NA|TRBD1|TRBJ2-2
CASSLGDRVNGELFF
TGTGCCAGCAGCTTAGGTGACAGGGTGAACGGGGAGCTGTTTTTT
>TRBV5-1|NA|NA|TRBJ2-3
CASSAPPTETDTQYF
TGCGCCAGCAGCGCCCCTCCGACGGAGACAGATACGCAGTATTTT
>TRBV12-3/TRBV12-4|NA|NA|TRBJ1-6
CASSEGQYNSPLHF
TGTGCCAGCAGTGAAGGACAGTATAATTCACCCCTCCACTTT
>TRBV4-1|NA|TRBD2|TRBJ2-2
CASSQVVAGGVLNTGELFF
TGCGCCAGCAGCCAGGTGGTAGCGGGGGGAGTTTTGAACACCGGGGAGCTGTTTTTT
>TRBV24-1|NA|NA|TRBJ2-3
CATSEGRKDTQYF
TGTGCCACCAGTGAAGGGAGGAAAGATACGCAGTATTTT
>TRBV3-1|NA|NA|TRBJ2-3
CASSQLSPSTDTQYF
TGTGCCAGCAGCCAACTAAGTCCTAGCACAGATACGCAGTATTTT
>TRBV6-4|NA|NA|TRBJ2-7
CASSVGDHEQYF
TGTGCCAGCAGTGTTGGGGACCACGAGCAGTACTTC
>TRBV28|NA|TRBD1|TRBJ2-1
CASRGGQGAKNEQFF
TGTGCCAGCAGGGGCGGACAGGGGGCAAAGAATGAGCAGTTCTTC
>TRBV6-6|NA|NA|TRBJ1-5
CASSRDHSNQPQHF
TGTGCCAGCAGTCGGGACCATAGCAATCAGCCCCAGCATTTT
>TRBV18|few|NA|TRBJ1-1
CASSPIVDTEAFF
TGTGCCAGCTCACCAATTGTGGACACTGAAGCTTTCTTT
>TRBV4-3|NA|NA|TRBJ2-7
CASSQYGQTRGYEQYF
TGCGCCAGCAGCCAATACGGGCAGACCCGGGGCTACGAGCAGTACTTC
>TRBV20-1|NA|NA|TRBJ1-2
CSAFNYGYTF
TGCAGTGCTTTTAACTATGGCTACACCTTC
>TRBV25-1|NA|TRBD2|TRBJ2-5
CASSLSGRTQETQYF
TGTGCCAGCAGTCTCAGCGGGAGAACCCAAGAGACCCAGTACTTC
>TRBV27|once|NA|TRBJ1-1
CASTDGEDTEAFF
TGTGCCAGCACGGACGGGGAGGACACTGAAGCTTTCTTT
>TRBV9|NA|NA|TRBJ2-1
CASSPLGTRGEQFF
TGTGCCAGCAGCCCCCTCGGCACACGGGGTGAGCAGTTCTTC
>TRBV9|NA|TRBD2|TRBJ2-1
CASSVAPGGLDEQFF
TGTGCCAGCAGCGTAGCTCCGGGGGGGTTGGATGAGCAGTTCTTC
>TRBV12-3/TRBV12-4|NA|NA|TRBJ2-3
CASEGYTDTQYF
TGTGCCAGCGAGGGCTATACAGATACGCAGTATTTT
>TRBV10-3|NA|TRBD1|TRBJ1-2
CAIKGSRGTSNYGYTF
TGTGCCATCAAAGGGTCCAGGGGGACCTCTAACTATGGCTACACCTTC
>TRBV4-2|few|NA|TRBJ2-2
CASSQVPQRNANTGELFF
TGTGCCAGCAGCCAAGTACCCCAGCGGAACGCGAACACCGGGGAGCTGTTTTTT
>TRBV13|many|TRBD2|TRBJ2-5
CASSLVGLAGDQETQYF
TGTGCCAGCAGCTTAGTGGGACTAGCGGGGGACCAAGAGACCCAGTACTTC
>TRBV20-1|many|NA|TRBJ2-3
CSAIWAGTDTQYF
TGCAGTGCTATATGGGCGGGCACAGATACGCAGTATTTT
>TRBV7-9|NA|NA|TRBJ1-2
CASSPMGAGDYIVNYGYTF
TGTGCCAGCAGCCCCATGGGGGCAGGGGATTATATTGTGAACTATGGCTACACCTTC
>TRBV20-1|NA|NA|TRBJ2-3
CSAPTEFSTDTQYF
TGCAGTGCCCCGACGGAATTTAGCACAGATACGCAGTATTTT
>TRBV6-5|NA|NA|TRBJ2-3
CASSYSRGKGDTQYF
TGTGCCAGCAGTTACTCAAGAGGGAAGGGAGATACGCAGTATTTT
>TRBV7-9|NA|NA|TRBJ2-3
CASSKDVNTDTQYF
TGTGCCAGCAGCAAAGACGTTAACACAGATACGCAGTATTTT
>TRBV7-9|NA|NA|TRBJ2-1
CASVGRSYNEQFF
TGTGCCAGCGTAGGGAGGTCCTACAATGAGCAGTTCTTC
>TRBV3-1|NA|NA|TRBJ2-7
CATAGVLNEQYF
TGTGCCACCGCTGGGGTATTGAACGAGCAGTACTTC
>TRBV7-2|NA|NA|TRBJ2-4
CTSTLGTVAKNIQYF
TGTACCAGCACCCTAGGGACGGTAGCTAAAAACATTCAGTACTTC
>TRBV20-1|few|NA|TRBJ2-2
CSARDRLGLRSGELFF
TGCAGTGCTAGAGATCGTTTGGGACTCAGAAGCGGGGAGCTGTTTTTT
>TRBV4-1|few|TRBD2|TRBJ2-3
CASSQGNSGAPRTDTQYF
TGCGCCAGCAGCCAAGGGAACAGCGGGGCGCCCCGCACAGATACGCAGTATTTT
>TRBV10-3|NA|TRBD1|TRBJ1-1
CAIRGQGGAEAFF
TGTGCCATCAGGGGACAGGGTGGGGCTGAAGCTTTCTTT
>TRBV20-1|NA|NA|TRBJ2-3
CSARARKADTQYF
TGCAGTGCGAGGGCCCGAAAGGCAGATACGCAGTATTTT
>TRBV6-6|few|NA|TRBJ1-6
CASSPPGQENSPLHF
TGTGCCAGCAGTCCTCCGGGCCAGGAGAATTCACCCCTCCACTTT
>TRBV5-1|NA|NA|TRBJ1-2
CASSPNGVEHTF
TGCGCCAGCAGCCCGAATGGGGTTGAGCACACCTTC
>TRBV7-9|NA|NA|TRBJ1-1
CASSLGDRKAFF
TGTGCCAGCAGCTTAGGTGACAGGAAAGCTTTCTTT
>TRBV5-1|few|NA|TRBJ2-5
CASSLVADKRETQYF
TGCGCCAGCAGCTTGGTGGCAGACAAGCGAGAGACCCAGTACTTC
>TRBV9|NA|NA|TRBJ2-3
CASSALGSTDTQYF
TGTGCCAGCAGCGCCCTCGGGAGCACAGATACGCAGTATTTT
>TRBV15|once|NA|TRBJ2-2
CATSTPYAMNTGELFF
TGTGCCACCAGCACGCCCTACGCGATGAACACCGGGGAGCTGTTTTTT
>TRBV6-5|NA|NA|TRBJ1-2
CASSSRGPSYYGYTF
TGTGCCAGCAGTTCCCGGGGACCGTCATATTATGGCTACACCTTC
>TRBV24-1|NA|TRBD1|TRBJ2-3
CATSDEGTGNTDTQYF
TGTGCCACCAGTGACGAAGGGACAGGAAACACAGATACGCAGTATTTT
>TRBV4-1|NA|NA|TRBJ1-1
CASSQTDAEAFF
TGCGCCAGCAGCCAAACTGACGCTGAAGCTTTCTTT
>TRBV10-2|NA|NA|TRBJ2-7
CASSTTDGLSYEQYF
TGCGCCAGCAGTACCACCGACGGACTCTCCTACGAGCAGTACTTC
>TRBV4-2|NA|TRBD1|TRBJ1-1
CASSQDRGGGYWNTEAFF
TGTGCCAGCAGCCAAGATCGGGGAGGGGGCTACTGGAACACTGAAGCTTTCTTT
>TRBV18|NA|NA|TRBJ1-5
CASSGSGQPQHF
TGTGCCAGCTCCGGATCGGGCCAGCCCCAGCATTTT
>TRBV28|NA|NA|TRBJ2-3
CASSSPPLDRQTDTQYF
TGTGCCAGCAGTTCCCCTCCCCTCGACAGGCAAACAGATACGCAGTATTTT